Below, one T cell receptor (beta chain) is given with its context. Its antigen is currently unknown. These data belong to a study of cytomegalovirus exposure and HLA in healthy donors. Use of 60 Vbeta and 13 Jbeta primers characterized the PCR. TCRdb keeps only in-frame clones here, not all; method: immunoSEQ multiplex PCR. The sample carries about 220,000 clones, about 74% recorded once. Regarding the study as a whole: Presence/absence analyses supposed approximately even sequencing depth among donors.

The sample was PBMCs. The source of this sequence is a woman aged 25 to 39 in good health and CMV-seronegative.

CDR3: CASSVDGAGNQPQHF. CDR3 sequence (DNA): TGTGCCAGCAGCGTAGATGGGGCGGGCAATCAGCCCCAGCATTTT. The chain couples TRBV9 to TRBJ1-5, with TRBD1 as a possible D gene (5 bases). This CDR3 comprises 15 residues. Germline values: CDR1 SGDLS, CDR2 YYNGEE. V dropped 0 bases and J dropped 2 bases, with 9 bases sitting between them.